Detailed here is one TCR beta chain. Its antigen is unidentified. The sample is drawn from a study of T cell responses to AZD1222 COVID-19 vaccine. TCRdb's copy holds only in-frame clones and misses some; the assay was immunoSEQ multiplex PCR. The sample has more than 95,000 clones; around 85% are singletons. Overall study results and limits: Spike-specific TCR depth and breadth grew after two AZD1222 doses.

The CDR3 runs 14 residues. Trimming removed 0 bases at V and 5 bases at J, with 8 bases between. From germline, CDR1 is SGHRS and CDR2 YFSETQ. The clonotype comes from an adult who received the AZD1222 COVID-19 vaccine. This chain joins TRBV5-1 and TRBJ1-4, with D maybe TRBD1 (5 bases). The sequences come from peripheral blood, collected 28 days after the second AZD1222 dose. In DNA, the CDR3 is TGCGCCAGCAGCTTGGAACAGGTGAATGAAAAACTGTTTTTT. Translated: CASSLEQVNEKLFF.